The TCR beta chain under discussion was sequenced for a study of lymphopenia after photon versus proton radiotherapy (dated by TCRdb to the late 2010s). About the full investigation: Photon and proton radiation therapy were compared by the study for their immunological effects in patients with gastrointestinal tumors who developed high-grade lymphopenia. The 20 patients in the cohort had gastrointestinal tumors, were treated with either photon or proton therapy, and subsequently developed lymphopenia. The study aimed to characterize how the two radiation modalities differ in their impact on the immune system.

On this clone: Its antigen target is currently unknown. It has no much larger one-base neighbor in the sample; base qualities were not kept.

Points the paper makes about the study in general: Once the lymphocyte count had reached its nadir, the repertoires of photon-treated patients showed oligoclonal expansion, particularly of CD8+ Temra cells, and this expansion drove the decline in diversity. The authors looked at the survival association only in patients who died, and they framed better survival with proton therapy as a possibility rather than a demonstrated result. Proton-treated patients stayed relatively stable during treatment, while photon-treated patients lost naive T cells and TCR diversity and gained effector/memory populations. Across the cohort, an inverse correlation was found between a larger post-nadir drop in TCR diversity and overall survival time among patients who died.

Library creation used the immunoSEQ multiplex PCR assay. T cell repertoires were profiled with deep sequencing of rearranged TCR beta loci together with multiparametric flow cytometry. In its TCRdb copy, this immuneACCESS table keeps in-frame sequences only and misses some clones. Where compared with another copy, unresolved V genes explain less than half of these, and the others have no known cause. This sample comprises some 40,000 clones, 86% of them detected only once. The ten largest make up around a tenth of the sample. The germline V gene sets CDR1 to KGHSH and CDR2 to LQKENI. The junction carries 13 bases between V and J, which are trimmed by 2 bases and 3 bases respectively. The CDR3 numbers 15 residues from cysteine through phenylalanine. The CDR3 DNA has 45 bases and is translated from base 1.

The starting material was peripheral blood, obtained from a patient treated with proton-based radiotherapy. The chain is encoded by TRBV18 joined to TRBJ1-2; the D gene cannot be resolved reliably. This sequence was found in a woman in her 70s with pancreatic cancer. Some clones in this sample may be carry-over from other donors' samples. The CDR3 in this case is CASSPFGGQDYGYTF. The base sequence is TGTGCCAGCTCACCATTCGGAGGGCAGGACTATGGCTACACCTTC.